This entry lists 15 T cell receptor beta chains sequenced from one sample in a study of blood T cell repertoires in COVID-19. Clones were read by immunoSEQ multiplex PCR, and TCRdb kept only the in-frame ones, dropping some. The sample lists 220,000 or so clones; around 81% were seen once. The sequencing sample was made of peripheral blood. The receptors shown here come from a woman aged 65 to 85 with acute or convalescent COVID-19.

This clone came up once. The V call is TRBV9, the J call TRBJ1-3, with D unresolved. The ends were cut back, 3 bases at V and 2 bases at J, with 9 bases in the middle. The CDR3 covers 14 residues. Germline CDR1 is SGDLS and CDR2 is YYNGEE. CDR3 nucleotide sequence: TGTGCCAGCAGCGGAGGGTACCCTGGAAACACCATATATTTT. Its protein product is CASSGGYPGNTIYF.

This clone has more than one count but fewer than ten. This rearrangement joins TRBV6-5 to TRBJ2-4, with 7 positions matching TRBD1. Germline V lookup: CDR1 MNHEY, CDR2 SVGAGI. V lost 2 bases, J lost 4 bases, and 2 bases stayed unmatched. The CDR3 length is 14 residues. The CDR3 spells CASSYGTEKNIQYF. CDR3 DNA: TGTGCCAGCAGTTACGGGACAGAGAAAAACATTCAGTACTTC.

V is TRBV5-6 and J is TRBJ1-2, with D tentatively TRBD1 (5 bases). This CDR3 is 15 amino acids long. The germline V and J ends were trimmed by 7 bases and 6 bases, with 22 bases remaining between them. Looked up from germline, CDR1 is SGHDT and CDR2 is YYEEEE. CDR3 residues: CASALVGARFNGYTF. CDR3 bases: TGTGCCAGCGCCTTGGTTGGGGCCCGGTTCAATGGCTACACCTTC.

The V gene is TRBV5-5, the J gene TRBJ1-1; tentatively, D is TRBD1 (6 bases). V was cut by 4 bases and J by 5 bases, with 18 bases left in between. CDR3 length: 15 amino acids. Germline V gene sequence: CDR1 SGHKS, CDR2 YYEKEE (reference sequence). The CDR3 spells CASSPTGGQYTEAFF. The CDR3, as DNA: TGTGCCAGCAGCCCTACCGGGGGGCAATATACTGAAGCTTTCTTT.

The chain uses TRBV28 and TRBJ2-5; 8 nucleotides align to TRBD1. Germline V CDR1 and CDR2: MDHEN, SYDVKM. Trimming removed 2 bases from V and 5 bases from J; junction bases left unmatched: 7. The CDR3 is 15 residues long. The CDR3 region is CASSLREQGDETQYF. For the CDR3, the DNA is TGTGCCAGCAGTTTAAGGGAACAGGGGGATGAGACCCAGTACTTC.

The chain uses TRBV10-1 and TRBJ2-7, with 13 bases fitting TRBD2. This CDR3 spans 16 amino acids. The germline CDR1 and CDR2 sequences are WNHNN and SYGVQD (reference sequence). J gave up 5 bases and V 3 bases, and 7 bases lay outside the gene matches. DNA of the CDR3: TGCGCCAGCAGTGATGGGACTAGCGGGATGCGTAACGAGCAGTACTTC. Its translation: CASSDGTSGMRNEQYF.

This chain uses TRBV7-9 with TRBJ1-2, with TRBD1 as a possible D gene (6 bases). V was trimmed by 4 bases and J by 10 bases, leaving 19 bases between them. CDR3 size: 14 residues. Germline lookup yields CDR1 SEHNR and CDR2 FQNEAQ (reference sequence). The CDR3: CASSSYGTPYLYTF. The CDR3 region has the DNA TGTGCCAGCAGCTCGTACGGGACACCCTATCTCTACACCTTC. Full variable domain (remainder filled in from reference TRBV7-9 and TRBJ1-2): DTGVSQNPRHKITKRGQNVTFRCDPISEHNRLYWYRQTLGQGPEFLTYFQNEAQLEKSRLLSDRFSAERPKGSFSTLEIQRTEQGDSAMYLCASSSYGTPYLYTFGSGTRLTVV.

The chain recombines TRBV4-1 with TRBJ2-2, with 14 positions matching TRBD2. The germline gives CDR1 MGHRA, CDR2 YSYEKL. V lost 0 bases, J lost 5 bases, and 8 bases stayed unmatched. The CDR3 loop spans 19 amino acids. Written as DNA, the CDR3 is TGCGCCAGCAGCCAAGAAGCGACTAGCGGGAGGGCTCGGACCGGGGAGCTGTTTTTT. It translates to CASSQEATSGRARTGELFF.

The rearrangement uses TRBV6-6 and TRBJ1-6; perhaps TRBD1 as D (5 bases). V gave up 6 bases and J gave up 10 bases, with 13 bases separating them. Germline V gene data show CDR1 as MNHNY and CDR2 as SVGAGI (reference sequence). CDR3 length: 13 residues. CDR3 amino acids: CASSRDSGSPLHF. For the CDR3, the DNA is TGTGCCAGCAGCCGGGACTCGGGATCACCCCTCCACTTT.

This clone was seen only once. V gene TRBV6-6 combines with J gene TRBJ2-7; TRBD2 matches 7 bases. After removal of 7 bases from V and 3 bases from J, the junction contained 12 bases not matched to a gene. Germline V gene data show CDR1 as MNHNY and CDR2 as SVGAGI (reference sequence). This CDR3 spans 15 amino acids. Here the CDR3 reads CASIPSGIGDYEQYF. DNA for the CDR3: TGTGCCAGCATCCCGAGCGGGATAGGTGACTACGAGCAGTACTTC.

There are a few counts of this clone. The chain uses TRBV3-1 (or the pseudogene TRBV3-2) and TRBJ1-3, with D perhaps TRBD1 (5 bases). In germline, CDR1 is LGHDT, CDR2 YNNKEL (reference sequence). This CDR3 comprises 15 residues. V lost 3 bases, J lost 4 bases, and 13 bases lay in between. The CDR3, as DNA: TGTGCCAGCAGCCATAGACAGACTTCAGGAAACACCATATATTTT. Its protein product is CASSHRQTSGNTIYF.

J is TRBJ2-7 and V is TRBV5-1; 7 nucleotides agree with TRBD1. J gave up 3 bases and V 1 base, and 7 bases lay outside the gene matches. The CDR3 loop spans 15 amino acids. Germline CDR1 SGHRS, CDR2 YFSETQ. In DNA, the CDR3 is TGCGCCAGCAGCTTGATGGGACAGCAGTACTACGAGCAGTACTTC. Its protein is CASSLMGQQYYEQYF.

The chain employs TRBV2 and TRBJ2-4; tentative D call: TRBD1 (5 bases). Germline V gene lookup returns CDR1 SNHLY and CDR2 FYNNEI. This CDR3 is 13 amino acids long. The ends were cut back, 3 bases at V and 8 bases at J, with 11 bases in the middle. Here the CDR3 DNA reads TGTGCCAGCAGTGACCAGGGTGGGGACATTCAGTACTTC. Encoded protein: CASSDQGGDIQYF.

The chain's CDR3 is CASSDSRTGGFGYTF. The CDR3 region has the DNA TGTGCCAGCAGCGACAGTCGGACAGGGGGATTTGGCTACACCTTC. The chain combines TRBV25-1 with TRBJ1-2; 10 nucleotides align to TRBD1. The CDR3 has 15 amino acids. CDR1 is MGHDK, CDR2 SYGVNS, per germline. The trim removed 6 bases at V and 7 bases at J, leaving 11 bases unmatched.

This sequence joins TRBV27 and TRBJ1-2; TRBD1 aligns across 7 bases. Looked up from germline, CDR1 is MNHEY and CDR2 is SMNVEV (reference sequence). This CDR3 spans 16 amino acids. V was pared by 3 bases and J by 2 bases, with 9 bases of the junction left unmatched. This CDR3 reads CASSFVGQIFNYGYTF. The CDR3 bases are TGTGCCAGCAGTTTCGTGGGACAGATATTCAACTATGGCTACACCTTC.